Listed below are T cell receptor beta chains from one sample, sequenced in a study of glioma-infiltrating T cells. MiXCR was run by TCRdb on the multiplex PCR reads, yielding one entry per CDR3 protein. The repertoire has about 140,000 distinct CDR3 sequences, 30% to 40% of them found once; the top ten carry around 20%. What was sequenced was glioma tissue, nonneoplastic brain tissue, or PBMCs (not recorded which). The receptors were sampled from a human donor with low-grade glioma or glioblastoma, undergoing nonglioma brain surgery, or in good health (not recorded which). CDR3s include the opening cysteine and the closing phenylalanine or tryptophan. A D gene is named only where the DNA matches it firmly. Clone size is stated in some rows and not others, as once, few, many or a class when expanded.

D | size | V | CDR3
TRBD2 | . | TRBV27 | CASSLTGTSGQESQYF
. | few | TRBV25-1 | CASSESQIQETQYF
. | . | TRBV6-5 | CASRARGNQPQHF
. | . | TRBV6-2/TRBV6-3 | CASSEGVGYTF
. | . | TRBV20-1 | CSAIGPSTDTQYF
TRBD1 | few | TRBV7-8 | CASSLAGQGLADTQYF
TRBD1 | few | TRBV6-6 | CASSYLRGQGPGEQYF
. | few | TRBV6-1 | CASSLDWSSYNEQFF
. | . | TRBV20-1 | CSARNQIGQPQHF
. | . | TRBV6-5 | CATSDLGQGPDTQYF
. | . | TRBV6-1 | CASCLYMSGRTEAFF
. | few | TRBV27 | CASKLGRGGYGYTF
. | . | TRBV5-4 | CASSSRDGSGAEAFF
TRBD1 | . | TRBV2 | CASSETQGTYGYTF
. | many | TRBV28 | CASSYLNYEQYF
TRBD2 | . | TRBV6-6 | CASSYYSGAPDTQYF
. | few | TRBV28 | CASRDYSNQPQHF
. | . | TRBV4-1 | CASSQVGSSQGTQYF
. | . | TRBV6-2/TRBV6-3 | CASSYWGRLAKNIQYF
. | . | TRBV10-3 | CAISEAWYEQYF
. | few | TRBV7-2 | CASSSVRDIHNSPLHF
. | . | TRBV10-2 | CASSVQGWVTEAFF
. | . | TRBV7-8 | CASSPNGVGTEAFF
. | few | TRBV7-9 | CASSFGVEQYF
. | few | TRBV15 | CATSSPKGGNQPQHF
. | . | TRBV6-1 | CASSVASNQPQHF